This T cell receptor (beta chain) was obtained from a study of blood T cell repertoires in COVID-19. Study-level background: Acute and convalescent COVID-19 samples came from the United States, Italy and Spain. In each case, the material was cDNA or gDNA derived from T cells, B-cell-depleted T cells, or PBMCs.

CDR1 WSHSY and CDR2 SAAADI come from the germline V gene. CDR3 size: 13 residues. V shed 10 bases and J 10 bases; nucleotides not matched to a gene: 11. The authors' processing: It was from reference gene primer amplification that nucleated cell counts were estimated. Sequenced by immunoSEQ multiplex PCR; TCRdb stores in-frame clones only, minus some. V, J and clone size were drawn from that table, and D and trimming were deduced from the DNA. This table holds approximately 70,000 clones, roughly 80% found once. The sequenced material came from peripheral blood. The chain has TRBV10-2 and TRBJ1-4, with 8 bases lining up with TRBD1. The receptor's source is a woman aged 55-70 years with acute or convalescent COVID-19. As DNA, the CDR3 is TGCGCCACCGAGACAGGGGTGGTTGGAAAACTGTTTTTT. As protein: CATETGVVGKLFF.